This T cell receptor (beta chain) was recorded in a study of CD8+CD57+ T cells in acquired aplastic anemia (dated by TCRdb to the late 2010s). Background for the entire study: CD8+CD57+ expansion was defined as a frequency above the mean frequency observed in healthy subjects.

Genomic DNA served as template for TCR beta VDJ combination and CDR3 sequence profiling. TCR repertoire sequencing was run on an Illumina HiSeq 2000. The original methods were these. Repertoires were assessed using TRBV/TRBJ rearrangement plots, CDR3 size and DJ length profiles, and Simpson's diversity index. Whichever DNA sequence was most abundant in the deep sequencing data was defined as the immunodominant clone. CDR3 amino acid sequences were checked for sharing across subjects and were also compared against the VDJdb database and published repertoires. TCRdb reprocessed the public reads (quality trimming at Q25 with fastp, clone calling with MiXCR) and kept in-frame beta chains. Rows merge per CDR3 protein into single entries with the most common DNA and genes. V and J calls and clone size were set by TCRdb, not the authors. Present in this sample are about 20,000 distinct CDR3 sequences, under 40% of which were seen just once. The top ten clonotypes cover over 75% of the sample.

What the work shows at the level of the full study, not this receptor alone: Around 30 CD8+ CDR3 sequences were shared between patients and controls but appeared highly expressed in patients and within their immunodominant clones. Between patients and healthy controls, no significant difference in CD8+ Simpson's diversity was found (P=0.060). In patients, diversity was lower in CD8+CD57+ cells than in the total CD4+ and CD8+ cell pools.

Patients chosen for sequencing had shown expansion of CD8+CD57+ cells by flow cytometry. For 2 of the 12 patients, enough cells were available to additionally sequence CD8+CD57+ effector memory cells. All patients had severe acquired aplastic anemia diagnosed by International Study of Aplastic Anemia and Agranulocytosis and Camitta criteria. Patients had received no therapy at the time of blood sampling. CD8+CD57+ cells were bead-enriched, yielding a mean of 1.6 ug of DNA. TCR repertoires of sorted CD4+ and CD8+ blood T cells from severe aplastic anemia patients and healthy subjects were deep-sequenced in the study. Patients were enrolled in the USA under clinicaltrials.gov protocols 00001620, 01623167, 00001397, 00071045, 00081523 and 00961064. Ficoll-Paque density gradient centrifugation was used to isolate peripheral blood mononuclear cells. The germline V gene (reference sequence) specifies DFQATT as CDR1 and SNEGSKA as CDR2. Trimmed from V: 0 bases; trimmed from J: 5 bases; junction bases lacking a gene match: 8. The CDR3 runs 17 residues from the cysteine to the phenylalanine. Only the CDR3 region is kept as DNA, spanning 51 bases read in frame from base 1.

A remark on this clonotype: Its antigen remains undetermined. No base qualities exist here, and no much larger clone lies one base off it.

This clonotype was sampled from a human donor with aplastic anemia. Sequenced sample: CD8+CD57+ T cells sorted from PBMCs. This sample's cell subset or site label indicates: bead-enriched CD8+CD57+ effector memory T cells from SAA patients. Rearrangement joined TRBV20-1 to TRBJ1-6, and 9 junctional nucleotides match TRBD1. At the DNA level, the sequence is TGCAGTGCTAGAGACCCGGGACAGGGAGCCCATAATTCACCCCTCCACTTT. Its protein product is CSARDPGQGAHNSPLHF.